The next 23 T cell receptor beta chains were all read from a single sample in a study of CD8 T cells in ankylosing spondylitis. TCRdb reanalysed the 5' RACE reads using MiXCR and keeps one entry per CDR3 protein. The sample lists about 140,000 distinct CDR3 sequences; about 32% were seen once. Specimen: synovial fluid, either unsorted or a sorted T cell fraction (not recorded which). The source of these receptors is a male donor with ankylosing spondylitis.

This clonotype was seen at least ten times. This sequence joins TRBV7-2 and TRBJ1-5, with unresolved D. Germline loops: CDR1 SGHTA, CDR2 FQGNSA. CDR3 length: 16 residues. Between the trimmed V and J ends, which lost 5 bases and 1 base, there was a span of 15 bases. The CDR3 region is CASSPRGVLSNQPQHF. The CDR3 region has the DNA TGTGCCAGCAGCCCCCGTGGGGTTTTAAGCAATCAGCCCCAGCATTTT.

The chain uses TRBV12-3 or TRBV12-4 and TRBJ2-5; 9 bases line up with TRBD1. This CDR3 has 15 residues. V lost 6 bases to trimming and J lost 2 bases; unmatched junction nucleotides: 7. This CDR3 reads CASSIGTGTQETQYF. In DNA form, the CDR3 reads TGTGCCAGCAGCATCGGGACAGGGACACAAGAGACCCAGTACTTC.

This clonotype was detected only a few times. The rearrangement joins TRBV9 to TRBJ2-7; D uncertain. V lost 4 bases to trimming and J lost 3 bases, with 17 bases between them. The V gene's germline CDR1 is SGDLS and CDR2 YYNGEE. This CDR3 comprises 15 residues. CDR3: CASSPQEGYDYEQYF. CDR3 coding DNA: TGTGCCAGCAGCCCCCAAGAAGGCTACGACTACGAGCAGTACTTC.

The J gene is TRBJ2-5, the V gene TRBV7-6; D gene unclear. The CDR3 is 12 residues long. Germline CDR1 SGHVS, CDR2 FNYEAQ. Trimming took 2 bases from V and 4 from J, leaving 5 bases between them. The CDR3 DNA follows: TGTGCCAGCAGCTTAAGCACAGAGACCCAGTACTTC. Its translation is CASSLSTETQYF.

The J gene is TRBJ1-3, the V gene TRBV28, with D tentatively TRBD1 (6 bases). V lost 6 bases, J lost 2 bases, and 11 bases lay in between. CDR1 and CDR2 (germline): MDHEN, SYDVKM. The CDR3 totals 14 residues. In DNA form, the CDR3 reads TGTGCCAGCAGGGTGGGGGCGACTGGAAACACCATATATTTT. Protein product: CASRVGATGNTIYF.

This clonotype was detected ten times or more. V gene TRBV5-1 combines with J gene TRBJ2-1; maybe TRBD2 (7 bases). This CDR3 is 15 amino acids long. Deletions cut 4 bases from V and 5 bases from J, with 16 bases between. Germline CDR1 is SGHRS and CDR2 is YFSETQ. CDR3 loop: CASSLGGARDNEQFF. CDR3 nucleotide sequence: TGCGCCAGCAGCCTGGGGGGGGCAAGGGACAATGAGCAGTTCTTC. The full variable domain, in which reference TRBV5-1 and TRBJ2-1 provide the parts outside the CDR3, is KAGVTQTPRYLIKTRGQQVTLSCSPISGHRSVSWYQQTPGQGLQFLFEYFSETQRNKGNFPGRFSGRQFSNSRSEMNVSTLELGDSALYLCASSLGGARDNEQFFGPGTRLTVL.

This clonotype was detected only a few times. The chain has TRBV3-1 and TRBJ1-1; D not resolved. V was clipped by 2 bases and J by 7 bases, with 8 bases between them. This CDR3 comprises 12 residues. Germline lookup yields CDR1 LGHDT and CDR2 YNNKEL (reference sequence). The CDR3 coding sequence is TGTGCCAGCAGCCAACGCGGAAATGAAGCTTTCTTT. This translates into CASSQRGNEAFF.

Only a few counts were recorded for this clonotype. This chain links TRBV5-5 with TRBJ2-1; D is undetermined. Germline CDR1 SGHKS, CDR2 YYEKEE (reference sequence). The CDR3 spans 16 residues. V was pared by 4 bases and J by 0 bases, with 14 bases between. As DNA, the CDR3 is TGTGCCAGCAGCCCACAAGTTTCGGCCTCCTACAATGAGCAGTTCTTC. This sequence encodes CASSPQVSASYNEQFF.

This clonotype was counted between two and nine times. The rearrangement joins TRBV5-6 to TRBJ2-3; maybe TRBD2 (5 bases). Germline V CDR1 and CDR2: SGHDT, YYEEEE. This CDR3 is built from 16 residues. Trimming removed 1 base at V and 1 base at J, with 13 bases between. The CDR3 nucleotides read TGTGCCAGCAGCTTGAGGATCTCGAGGGGCACAGATACGCAGTATTTT. Protein: CASSLRISRGTDTQYF.

This clonotype was seen more than once but under ten times. This chain joins TRBV5-1 and TRBJ2-3; D possibly corresponds to TRBD2 (5 bases). There are 15 residues in the CDR3. Deletions cut 2 bases from V and 1 base from J, with 11 bases between. Germline lookup yields CDR1 SGHRS and CDR2 YFSETQ. Here the CDR3 DNA reads TGCGCCAGCAGCTTATTAGCGCGGGGCACAGATACGCAGTATTTT. It encodes CASSLLARGTDTQYF.

V gene TRBV20-1 combines with J gene TRBJ2-4; D is unclear. This CDR3 is built from 13 residues. Germline V CDR1 and CDR2: DFQATT, SNEGSKA (reference sequence). V lost 1 base to trimming and J lost 8 bases, with 12 bases between them. In DNA, the CDR3 is TGCAGTGCTAGAGGAACGCCAAGGGACATTCAGTACTTC. Translating it yields CSARGTPRDIQYF.

CDR3 region: CASSTQGWGTGELFF. The CDR3 DNA is TGTGCCAGCAGTACCCAGGGTTGGGGAACCGGGGAGCTGTTTTTT. The chain is built from TRBV6-2 or TRBV6-3 and TRBJ2-2; D is perhaps TRBD1 (5 bases). Germline CDR1 MNHEY, CDR2 SVGEGT. The CDR3 consists of 15 residues. The V end lost 5 bases, the J end lost 5 bases, and 15 bases lay between the germline ends.

The chain employs TRBV5-1 and TRBJ1-1, with D unclear. V was cut by 0 bases and J by 0 bases, with 9 bases left in between. This CDR3 has 15 amino acids. CDR1 and CDR2 (germline): SGHRS, YFSETQ. CDR3 residues: CASSLAVSMNTEAFF. As DNA, the CDR3 is TGCGCCAGCAGCTTGGCGGTCAGTATGAACACTGAAGCTTTCTTT.

This clonotype was detected a few times. V gene TRBV10-3 combines with J gene TRBJ2-3, with 8 positions matching TRBD2. Germline V gene data show CDR1 as ENHRY and CDR2 as SYGVKD. The ends lost 3 bases at V and 3 bases at J; junction bases unmatched: 11. The CDR3 runs to 17 residues. The CDR3 here is CAISEWAGREATDTQYF. The CDR3 DNA reads TGTGCCATCAGTGAATGGGCTGGGCGGGAGGCGACAGATACGCAGTATTTT.

The V call is TRBV4-1, the J call TRBJ1-2, with 8 positions matching TRBD1. Germline CDR1 is MGHRA and CDR2 is YSYEKL. V dropped 3 bases and J dropped 3; count of bases not matched to a gene: 6. The CDR3 is 15 residues long. The CDR3 sequence: CASSHPGQGDYGYTF. Here the CDR3 DNA reads TGCGCCAGCAGCCACCCAGGACAGGGCGACTATGGCTACACCTTC.

Within the sample, this clonotype is medium-sized (0.01 to 0.1%). The chain links TRBV10-3 to TRBJ1-4, with 7 bases matching TRBD1. J was trimmed by 5 bases and V by 10 bases; bases with no gene match: 7. CDR1 and CDR2 from the germline V gene are ENHRY and SYGVKD. The CDR3 loop spans 13 amino acids. The CDR3 here is CATTGDANEKLFF. The CDR3 bases are TGTGCCACCACAGGGGATGCCAATGAAAAACTGTTTTTT.

The chain combines TRBV30 with TRBJ1-2; the D gene is possibly TRBD1 (5 bases). The CDR3 sequence is 13 residues long. Germline V lookup: CDR1 GTSNPN, CDR2 SVGIG (reference sequence). V lost 0 bases to trimming and J lost 8 bases, with 13 bases between them. The CDR3 DNA reads as TGTGCCTGGAGTGTCGCCCAGGGACGGGGCTACACCTTC. Translated, it gives CAWSVAQGRGYTF.

At least ten counts were recorded for this clonotype. The chain couples TRBV20-1 to TRBJ2-7; 9 bases map to TRBD1. CDR3 length: 13 amino acids. With V trimmed by 5 bases and J by 6 bases, 8 bases remained unmatched. Germline CDR1 and CDR2: DFQATT and SNEGSKA (reference sequence). CDR3: CSARRQGVGEQYF. The CDR3 nucleotides read TGCAGTGCTCGAAGACAGGGGGTAGGCGAGCAGTACTTC.

The V call is TRBV2, the J call TRBJ1-1; D unresolved. V lost 3 bases to trimming and J lost 1 base, with 6 bases between them. Germline values: CDR1 SNHLY, CDR2 FYNNEI. The CDR3 covers 13 residues. Here the CDR3 reads CASSDRRNTEAFF. In DNA, the CDR3 is TGTGCCAGCAGTGACAGGCGGAACACTGAAGCTTTCTTT. The full variable domain, in which reference TRBV2 and TRBJ1-1 provide the parts outside the CDR3, is EPEVTQTPSHQVTQMGQEVILRCVPISNHLYFYWYRQILGQKVEFLVSFYNNEISEKSEIFDDQFSVERPDGSNFTLKIRSTKLEDSAMYFCASSDRRNTEAFFGQGTRLTVV.

This clonotype has a single count. The V call is TRBV7-9, the J call TRBJ2-3; D may be TRBD2 (6 bases). V was shortened by 3 bases and J by 6 bases, with 13 bases between the two germline ends. Germline assignment: CDR1 SEHNR and CDR2 FQNEAQ (reference sequence). This CDR3 spans 14 amino acids. In DNA, the CDR3 is TGTGCCAGCAGCTTCGCCGGGAGTTTCGATACGCAGTATTTT. This translates into CASSFAGSFDTQYF.

The chain is built from TRBV20-1 and TRBJ1-4; D is possibly TRBD1 (5 bases). CDR3 size: 13 residues. Germline V CDR1 and CDR2: DFQATT, SNEGSKA (reference sequence). V lost 3 bases and J lost 7, with 12 bases in between. CDR3 coding DNA: TGCAGTGCTAGCTCGGGGGTTAGTGAAAAACTGTTTTTT. Translating it yields CSASSGVSEKLFF.

The chain couples TRBV12-3 or TRBV12-4 to TRBJ2-1, with 12 bases lining up with TRBD2. CDR3 length: 17 residues. V lost 6 bases to trimming and J lost 7 bases; unmatched junction nucleotides: 13. In nucleotides, the CDR3 is TGTGCCAGCAGCCTCACAGCTGGACTAGCGGGAAGGAATGAGCAGTTCTTC. Translating gives CASSLTAGLAGRNEQFF.

The chain is built from TRBV28 and TRBJ2-7; D not resolved. V lost 5 bases, J lost 0 bases, and 5 bases lay in between. Germline assignment: CDR1 MDHEN and CDR2 SYDVKM. The CDR3 is 12 residues long. CDR3 sequence reads: CASSTSSYEQYF. CDR3 in DNA: TGTGCCAGCAGTACAAGCTCCTACGAGCAGTACTTC.